Detailed here is one T cell receptor beta chain. Its specificity is not known. The data stem from a study of cytomegalovirus exposure and HLA in healthy donors. The PCR contained 60 Vbeta and 13 Jbeta primers. Assay: immunoSEQ multiplex PCR; the TCRdb copy retains only in-frame clones and omits some. The table shows more than 150,000 clones, with around 82% occurring only once. The CDR3 is 13 residues long. Trimming took off 0 bases at V and 7 bases at J, with 5 bases between the two ends. Germline CDR1 SGHDT, CDR2 YYEEEE. Whole-study findings and limits: Researchers reported in a later analysis that a missense DCLRE1C variant was tied to TCR beta V- and J-gene trimming. As was reported, the classifier diagnosed cytomegalovirus status with high specificity and sensitivity.

This TCR derives from a boy aged 2 to 9 in good health and CMV-seronegative. The chain recombines TRBV5-6 with TRBJ1-6; no clear D gene. The sample taken for sequencing was PBMCs. CDR3 protein: CASSLASNSPLHF. The CDR3 nucleotides are TGTGCCAGCAGCTTGGCCTCGAATTCACCCCTCCACTTT. The full variable domain, completed using reference TRBV5-6 and TRBJ1-6, is DAGVTQSPTHLIKTRGQQVTLRCSPKSGHDTVSWYQQALGQGPQFIFQYYEEEERQRGNFPDRFSGHQFPNYSSELNVNALLLGDSALYLCASSLASNSPLHFGNGTRLTVT.